Each of the 19 T cell receptor beta chains below was sequenced from the same sample in a study of Ad26.COV2.S vaccination and SARS-CoV-2 variants. Treatment in this sample: roughly 20 received Ad26.COV2.S at low or high dose, single or two shots; 5 received placebo; per-sample allocation not given. Samples analyzed were those drawn on day 63 after the first vaccine or placebo injection. Profiling relied on immunoSEQ multiplex PCR, and the TCRdb table lists in-frame clones only, not all of them. The sample includes about 350,000 clones, about 88% of them seen just once. The starting material was peripheral blood, obtained in a trial of Ad26.COV2.S vaccine versus placebo. The receptors come from a person between 18 and 65 years old who received the Ad26.COV2.S COVID-19 vaccine or a placebo.

This chain links TRBV10-2 with TRBJ2-7, with D perhaps TRBD1 (5 bases). The CDR3 covers 13 residues. Germline CDR1 WSHSY, CDR2 SAAADI. Trimming took 7 bases from V and 0 from J, leaving 10 bases between them. The CDR3 here is CASNAGNSYEQYF. The CDR3 region has the DNA TGCGCCAGCAACGCAGGGAACTCCTACGAGCAGTACTTC.

This rearrangement joins TRBV7-9 to TRBJ2-2; tentatively, D is TRBD1 (6 bases). Germline CDR1 reads SEHNR; CDR2 reads FQNEAQ (reference sequence). This CDR3 has 15 amino acids. V lost 4 bases and J lost 2, with 11 bases in between. The CDR3 protein is CASSSTGHNTGELFF. In DNA form, the CDR3 reads TGTGCCAGCAGCTCCACGGGACACAACACCGGGGAGCTGTTTTTT.

The chain uses TRBV5-4 and TRBJ2-5, with D unresolved. Germline V gene data show CDR1 as SGHNT and CDR2 as YYREEE (reference sequence). Between the trimmed V and J ends, which lost 1 base and 1 base, there was a span of 5 bases. This CDR3 is built from 13 residues. CDR3: CASSLSLQETQYF. CDR3 bases: TGTGCCAGCAGCTTGAGTCTCCAAGAGACCCAGTACTTC.

The table lists this clone with a few counts. The chain combines TRBV9 with TRBJ2-2; D remains ambiguous. Trimming stripped 0 bases from V and 0 bases from J, with 9 bases between. This CDR3 comprises 16 residues. Germline CDR1 reads SGDLS; CDR2 reads YYNGEE. The CDR3 sequence: CASSVVIGTNTGELFF. The CDR3, as DNA: TGTGCCAGCAGCGTAGTTATCGGTACGAACACCGGGGAGCTGTTTTTT.

This rearrangement joins TRBV6-6 to TRBJ1-1, with D unclear. The CDR3 has 16 amino acids. CDR1 is MNHNY and CDR2 is SVGAGI in the germline V gene (reference sequence). Deletions cut 0 bases from V and 0 bases from J, with 11 bases between. The CDR3 reads CASSYSVTLLNTEAFF. CDR3 DNA: TGTGCCAGCAGTTACTCGGTAACACTCCTGAACACTGAAGCTTTCTTT.

J is TRBJ2-2 and V is TRBV7-9; 8 bases match TRBD2. J gave up 4 bases and V 4 bases, and 17 bases lay outside the gene matches. CDR3 length: 19 residues. Germline loops: CDR1 SEHNR, CDR2 FQNEAQ (reference sequence). CDR3 amino acids: CASSYRTSGGPRGTGELFF. In DNA form, the CDR3 reads TGTGCCAGCAGCTATAGAACCAGCGGGGGACCGCGGGGCACCGGGGAGCTGTTTTTT.

The CDR3 spells CASSPAQNQPQHF. The CDR3 DNA sequence: TGTGCCAGCTCACCGGCACAGAATCAGCCCCAGCATTTT. J is TRBJ1-5 and V is TRBV18, with unresolved D. The germline V and J ends were trimmed by 3 bases and 4 bases, with 7 bases remaining between them. The CDR3 has 13 amino acids. Germline V gene sequence: CDR1 KGHSH, CDR2 LQKENI.

This sequence joins TRBV7-6 and TRBJ2-7; 8 bases map to TRBD1. Germline assignment: CDR1 SGHVS and CDR2 FNYEAQ. This CDR3 is 16 amino acids long. After removal of 4 bases from V and 2 bases from J, the junction contained 10 bases not matched to a gene. CDR3 protein: CASSSDSGQATYEQYF. The CDR3 bases are TGTGCCAGCAGCTCCGATTCGGGACAGGCAACCTACGAGCAGTACTTC.

The chain has TRBV4-3 and TRBJ2-3; D uncertain. Germline CDR1 and CDR2: LGHNA and YSLEER. The V gene lost 0 bases and the J gene lost 0 bases, with 10 bases spanning the gap. This CDR3 comprises 16 residues. The CDR3 nucleotides read TGCGCCAGCAGCCAAGATCGCAGACCAAGCACAGATACGCAGTATTTT. As protein: CASSQDRRPSTDTQYF.

This chain connects TRBV30 to TRBJ2-7; 9 bases are a match to TRBD1. The CDR3 covers 13 residues. Per the germline V gene, CDR1 is GTSNPN and CDR2 is SVGIG (reference sequence). With 3 bases clipped from V and 6 bases from J, the junction kept 6 bases outside the gene matches. The CDR3 DNA reads as TGTGCCTGGAGCCAACAGGGGGCCGGCGAGCAGTACTTC. This gives the protein CAWSQQGAGEQYF. Based on the CDR3 plus reference TRBV30 and TRBJ2-7, the full variable domain is SQTIHQWPATLVQPVGSPLSLECTVEGTSNPNLYWYRQAAGRGLQLLFYSVGIGQISSEVPQNLSASRPQDRQFILSSKKLLLSDSGFYLCAWSQQGAGEQYFGPGTRLTVT.

The chain combines TRBV18 with TRBJ1-1; 9 bases align to TRBD1. The CDR3 contains 15 residues. Germline CDR1 reads KGHSH; CDR2 reads LQKENI. V dropped 4 bases and J dropped 1; count of bases not matched to a gene: 4. The CDR3 DNA follows: TGTGCCAGCTCACTCGGGACAGGGACGAACACTGAAGCTTTCTTT. Translation: CASSLGTGTNTEAFF.

This rearrangement joins TRBV7-8 to TRBJ2-3; 7 nucleotides align to TRBD2. Losses at the gene ends were 5 bases for V and 3 bases for J; bases not matched to a gene: 2. The CDR3 contains 13 residues. Germline CDR1 and CDR2: SGHVS and FQNEAQ. CDR3 sequence: CASSPGGTDTQYF. DNA of the CDR3: TGTGCCAGCAGCCCGGGGGGTACAGATACGCAGTATTTT.

The V call is TRBV3-1 (or the pseudogene TRBV3-2), the J call TRBJ2-1, with D unresolved. CDR1 is LGHDT and CDR2 is YNNKEL in the germline V gene (reference sequence). Between the trimmed V and J ends, which lost 0 bases and 1 base, there was a span of 7 bases. The CDR3 extends over 15 amino acids. The chain's CDR3 is CASSQDTQSYNEQFF. DNA of the CDR3: TGTGCCAGCAGCCAAGATACTCAGTCCTACAATGAGCAGTTCTTC.

The chain has TRBV21-1 and TRBJ1-2; TRBD1 is taken as the D call from the table, unchecked against the DNA. TRBV21-1 is classified as a pseudogene. This CDR3 region has 13 residues. CDR3 bases: TGTGCCAGCACCCCACATACTAACTATGGCTACACCTTC. This translates into CASTPHTNYGYTF.

The chain combines TRBV28 with TRBJ2-5, with TRBD2 matching over 7 bases. J lost 6 bases, V lost 7 bases, and 14 bases had no gene match. The CDR3 spans 15 residues. Germline V gene lookup returns CDR1 MDHEN and CDR2 SYDVKM. For the CDR3, the DNA is TGTGCCAGCACCTTAAGGGGAGGGGTAGTAAAGACCCAGTACTTC. This translates into CASTLRGGVVKTQYF.

This chain joins TRBV5-1 and TRBJ2-1; D gene ambiguous. V lost 0 bases and J lost 0, with 16 bases in between. This CDR3 spans 18 amino acids. In germline, CDR1 is SGHRS, CDR2 YFSETQ. The CDR3 loop reads CASSLEPPAFSSYNEQFF. CDR3 DNA sequence: TGCGCCAGCAGCTTGGAACCCCCAGCTTTTAGCTCCTACAATGAGCAGTTCTTC.

This clone was seen only a few times. The V gene is TRBV28, the J gene TRBJ2-7; 10 bases are shared with TRBD2. The V segment lost 2 bases and the J segment 3 bases; nucleotides outside the gene matches: 4. This CDR3 region has 15 residues. Germline V gives CDR1 MDHEN, CDR2 SYDVKM. The CDR3 reads CASSLTASGSYEQYF. The CDR3 coding sequence is TGTGCCAGCAGTTTAACGGCTAGCGGGAGCTACGAGCAGTACTTC. The whole variable domain, remainder taken from reference TRBV28 and TRBJ2-7, is DVKVTQSSRYLVKRTGEKVFLECVQDMDHENMFWYRQDPGLGLRLIYFSYDVKMKEKGDIPEGYSVSREKKERFSLILESASTNQTSMYLCASSLTASGSYEQYFGPGTRLTVT.

This chain uses TRBV7-2 with TRBJ1-5, with a weak D call TRBD1 (6 bases). This CDR3 has 14 amino acids. The V gene lost 3 bases and the J gene lost 1 base, with 7 bases spanning the gap. CDR1 and CDR2 from the germline V gene are SGHTA and FQGNSA. The CDR3, as DNA: TGTGCCAGCAGCTTCAGGGGCAGCAATCAGCCCCAGCATTTT. It translates to CASSFRGSNQPQHF.

The CDR3 nucleotides are TGTGCCAGCACCCTAGCAGTTGGGGCCAACGTCCTGACTTTC. This gives the protein CASTLAVGANVLTF. The V call is TRBV6-5, the J call TRBJ2-6, with D perhaps TRBD2 (5 bases). This CDR3 is 14 amino acids long. From germline, CDR1 is MNHEY and CDR2 SVGAGI. Deletions cut 7 bases from V and 3 bases from J, with 10 bases between.